Each of the 23 T cell receptor beta chains below was sequenced from the same sample in a study of Ad26.COV2.S vaccination and SARS-CoV-2 variants. Treatment meaning: over 15 received Ad26.COV2.S at low or high dose, single or two shots; several received placebo; per-sample allocation not given. It was on day 63 after the first vaccine or placebo injection that samples were taken. Generated by immunoSEQ multiplex PCR, the TCRdb table keeps only in-frame clones and is missing some. The table lists around 400,000 clones, over 75% of them singletons. The sample in question was peripheral blood, obtained in a trial of Ad26.COV2.S vaccine versus placebo. These TCRs come from a person aged 18 to 65 who received the Ad26.COV2.S COVID-19 vaccine or a placebo.

This clone was seen a single time. The V and J genes are TRBV28 and TRBJ2-1, with unresolved D. V was trimmed by 4 bases and J by 3 bases, leaving 10 bases between them. In germline, CDR1 is MDHEN, CDR2 SYDVKM. This CDR3 comprises 14 residues. CDR3 loop: CASSSAPFYNEQFF. The CDR3 DNA follows: TGTGCCAGCAGTTCAGCCCCCTTCTACAATGAGCAGTTCTTC.

The CDR3 sequence: CSVEVAGVGTQYF. Here the CDR3 DNA reads TGCAGCGTTGAAGTGGCGGGAGTCGGTACGCAGTATTTT. The gene calls are TRBV29-1 and TRBJ2-3; 7 nucleotides line up with TRBD2. The CDR3 loop spans 13 amino acids. V trimming: 1 base; J trimming: 8 bases; junction bases outside the gene matches: 6. Germline CDR1 reads SQVTM; CDR2 reads ANQGSEA.

The CDR3, as DNA: TGTGCCAGCAGCTTGGCACGGGGCTCCCCCCAAGAGACCCAGTACTTC. Translation: CASSLARGSPQETQYF. This chain joins TRBV5-6 and TRBJ2-5; D tentatively fits TRBD1 or TRBD2 (5 bases each). The V gene lost 0 bases and the J gene lost 1 base, with 13 bases spanning the gap. Germline values: CDR1 SGHDT, CDR2 YYEEEE. The CDR3 has 16 amino acids.

The chain carries TRBV18 and TRBJ2-3; a weak D match, TRBD2 (6 bases). Deletions cut 2 bases from V and 4 bases from J, with 13 bases between. Per the germline V gene, CDR1 is KGHSH and CDR2 is LQKENI. The CDR3 sequence is 15 residues long. CDR3 loop: CASSPKGSGADTQYF. The CDR3 DNA reads as TGTGCCAGCTCACCAAAGGGATCGGGGGCAGATACGCAGTATTTT.

In this sample, this clone turned up a few times. This sequence joins TRBV4-3 and TRBJ1-1; 7 nucleotides align to TRBD1. Germline V gene lookup returns CDR1 LGHNA and CDR2 YSLEER. There are 15 residues in the CDR3. Losses at the gene ends were 1 base for V and 3 bases for J; bases not matched to a gene: 5. CDR3 amino acids: CASSQAPQGDTEAFF. The CDR3 DNA reads TGCGCCAGCAGCCAAGCCCCGCAGGGGGACACTGAAGCTTTCTTT.

The rearrangement uses TRBV28 and TRBJ1-1; 10 nucleotides line up with TRBD1. Germline lookup yields CDR1 MDHEN and CDR2 SYDVKM. The CDR3 spans 16 residues. The junction had 7 bases not matched to a gene; V was cut back by 4 bases and J by 2 bases. This CDR3 is CASSSDRGPVNTEAFF. CDR3 sequence (DNA): TGTGCCAGCAGTTCCGACAGGGGGCCCGTTAACACTGAAGCTTTCTTT.

The gene calls are TRBV21-1 and TRBJ2-7; the DNA was not used to check the table's D call, TRBD1. TRBV21-1 is a known pseudogene. This CDR3 is built from 14 residues. This chain's CDR3 is CASSTGTGRHEQYF. The CDR3 nucleotides read TGTGCCAGCAGTACCGGGACAGGGCGCCACGAGCAGTACTTC.

This sequence joins TRBV7-2 and TRBJ2-3; D gene ambiguous. The CDR3 runs 14 residues. Germline CDR1 and CDR2: SGHTA and FQGNSA. Trimming left V 0 bases short and J 2 bases short, with 6 bases between. The DNA of the CDR3 is TGTGCCAGCAGCTTAGCAATTGCCACAGATACGCAGTATTTT. Its translation: CASSLAIATDTQYF.

The rearrangement links TRBV5-1 to TRBJ2-5; a possible D gene is TRBD2 (5 bases). V lost 4 bases and J lost 3, with 13 bases in between. Germline values: CDR1 SGHRS, CDR2 YFSETQ. The CDR3 consists of 14 residues. In DNA form, the CDR3 reads TGCGCCAGCAGCCCCGGGGTTGCTAAAGAGACCCAGTACTTC. It translates to CASSPGVAKETQYF.

J is TRBJ2-1 and V is TRBV11-2, with 8 bases aligning to TRBD2. With V trimmed by 3 bases and J by 7 bases, 8 bases remained unmatched. CDR1 and CDR2 from the germline V gene are SGHAT and FQNNGV. The CDR3 consists of 15 residues. The DNA for the CDR3 is TGTGCCAGCAGCTTGGGGACTAGTTTTTCGAATGAGCAGTTCTTC. Its protein is CASSLGTSFSNEQFF.

The V and J genes are TRBV5-4 and TRBJ2-3; 7 nucleotides align to TRBD2. V was pared by 2 bases and J by 4 bases, with 7 bases of the junction left unmatched. From germline, CDR1 is SGHNT and CDR2 YYREEE (reference sequence). CDR3 length equals 15 residues. As DNA, the CDR3 is TGTGCCAGCAGCTTCGGCGGGAGTCTTCCAGATACGCAGTATTTT. Translated: CASSFGGSLPDTQYF.

The V gene is TRBV28, the J gene TRBJ1-5; TRBD1 matches at 7 bases. The CDR3 length is 14 residues. The V and J ends lost 5 bases and 9 bases, in that order; junction bases with no gene match: 10. CDR1 and CDR2 from the germline V gene are MDHEN and SYDVKM. The CDR3: CASSLPRQGGPQHF. The CDR3 DNA reads as TGTGCCAGCAGTCTCCCGCGACAGGGAGGGCCCCAGCATTTT.

The chain couples TRBV6-4 to TRBJ2-3; 10 bases align to TRBD2. Per the germline V gene, CDR1 is MRHNA and CDR2 is SNTAGT. CDR3 length equals 15 residues. Trimming removed 3 bases from V and 4 bases from J; junction bases left unmatched: 4. The CDR3 spells CASSELAGSPDTQYF. In DNA, the CDR3 is TGTGCCAGCAGTGAACTAGCGGGGTCCCCAGATACGCAGTATTTT.

V is TRBV19 and J is TRBJ2-1; D is ambiguous. Looked up from germline, CDR1 is LNHDA and CDR2 is SQIVND (reference sequence). The CDR3 length is 16 residues. V was shortened by 1 base and J by 4 bases, with 14 bases between the two germline ends. Here the CDR3 reads CASSIGSVSFYNEQFF. The CDR3, as DNA: TGTGCCAGTAGTATAGGGTCGGTCAGTTTTTACAATGAGCAGTTCTTC.

In nucleotides, the CDR3 is TGTGCCAGCAGCCCCTCGGTACACAAAATCACAGATACGCAGTATTTT. The encoded protein is CASSPSVHKITDTQYF. V and J are TRBV5-8 and TRBJ2-3; D unclear. Per germline, CDR1 SGHTS and CDR2 YDEGEE. The CDR3 is 16 residues long. Between the trimmed V and J ends, which lost 4 bases and 2 bases, there was a span of 17 bases.

This clone was recorded only once. The rearrangement joins TRBV19 to TRBJ1-5; D gene uncertain. The CDR3 contains 15 residues. Trimming stripped 6 bases from V and 0 bases from J, with 12 bases between. Looked up from germline, CDR1 is LNHDA and CDR2 is SQIVND (reference sequence). DNA for the CDR3: TGTGCCAGTAGCGGGCAAAGGTATAGCAATCAGCCCCAGCATTTT. Translating gives CASSGQRYSNQPQHF.

V usage is TRBV12-3 or TRBV12-4 and J usage is TRBJ2-4; 8 nucleotides line up with TRBD1. V lost 6 bases, J lost 9 bases, and 7 bases stayed unmatched. The CDR3 has 13 amino acids. Here the CDR3 DNA reads TGTGCCAGCAGACCGGACAGGGAGAGCATTCAGTACTTC. Its protein product is CASRPDRESIQYF.

The V gene is TRBV6-5, the J gene TRBJ1-4; 7 bases line up with TRBD1. The J segment lost 6 bases and the V segment lost 5 bases, leaving 3 bases of the junction unmatched. Germline CDR1 reads MNHEY; CDR2 reads SVGAGI. This CDR3 is 13 amino acids long. In DNA form, the CDR3 reads TGTGCCAGCAGTCGGCAGGGGGATGAAAAACTGTTTTTT. This translates into CASSRQGDEKLFF.

The chain recombines TRBV3-1 (or the pseudogene TRBV3-2) with TRBJ1-4; perhaps TRBD1 as D (5 bases). Germline V lookup: CDR1 LGHDT, CDR2 YNNKEL (reference sequence). The V end was cut by 4 bases, the J end by 6 bases, with 9 bases between. The CDR3 is 13 amino acids. CDR3 sequence reads: CASSLRGDEKLFF. DNA for the CDR3: TGTGCCAGCAGCCTTAGGGGAGATGAAAAACTGTTTTTT.

This chain connects TRBV5-1 to TRBJ2-5; D possibly corresponds to TRBD2 (5 bases). The CDR3 totals 15 residues. Trimming shortened V by 1 base and J by 5 bases, and 15 bases separated the two germline ends. Germline V gene lookup returns CDR1 SGHRS and CDR2 YFSETQ. This chain's CDR3 is CASSLTGSAGETQYF. DNA of the CDR3: TGCGCCAGCAGCTTGACGGGATCAGCTGGGGAGACCCAGTACTTC.

The CDR3 protein is CASSNRETQPQHF. DNA of the CDR3: TGTGCCAGCAGCAACAGGGAAACTCAGCCCCAGCATTTT. This chain uses TRBV7-2 with TRBJ1-5; tentative D call: TRBD1 (6 bases). The CDR3 extends over 13 amino acids. V lost 5 bases, J lost 6 bases, and 11 bases lay in between. Germline V gene lookup returns CDR1 SGHTA and CDR2 FQGNSA. The complete variable domain, with remaining parts taken from reference TRBV7-2 and TRBJ1-5, reads GAGVSQSPSNKVTEKGKDVELRCDPISGHTALYWYRQSLGQGLEFLIYFQGNSAPDKSGLPSDRFSAERTGGSVSTLTIQRTQQEDSAVYLCASSNRETQPQHFGDGTRLSIL.

This clone has only one observation. The gene calls are TRBV27 and TRBJ2-7; D not certain. In germline, CDR1 is MNHEY, CDR2 SMNVEV (reference sequence). V lost 2 bases and J lost 5, with 10 bases in between. The CDR3 totals 13 residues. The CDR3 loop reads CASSLRVLHEQYF. The CDR3 region has the DNA TGTGCCAGCAGTTTAAGGGTCCTACACGAGCAGTACTTC.

The CDR3 region is CASSEQGGYQPQHF. The CDR3 nucleotides are TGTGCCAGCAGTGAACAGGGGGGGTATCAGCCCCAGCATTTT. This sequence joins TRBV2 and TRBJ1-5; 7 nucleotides agree with TRBD1. Germline assignment: CDR1 SNHLY and CDR2 FYNNEI. The CDR3 is made up of 14 amino acids. V lost 2 bases and J lost 5; bases outside the gene matches: 3.